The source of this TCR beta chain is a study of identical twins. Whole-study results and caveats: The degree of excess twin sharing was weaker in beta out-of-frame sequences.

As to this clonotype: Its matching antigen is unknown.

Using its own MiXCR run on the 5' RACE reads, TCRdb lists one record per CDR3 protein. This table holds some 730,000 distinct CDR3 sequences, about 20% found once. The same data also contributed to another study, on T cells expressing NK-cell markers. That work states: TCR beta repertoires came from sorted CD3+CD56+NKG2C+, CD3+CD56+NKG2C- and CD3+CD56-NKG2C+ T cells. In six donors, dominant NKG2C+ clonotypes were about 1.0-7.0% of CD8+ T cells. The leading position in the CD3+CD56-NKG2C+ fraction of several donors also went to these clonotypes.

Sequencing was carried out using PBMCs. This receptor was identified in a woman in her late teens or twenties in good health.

The CDR3 nucleotides read TGTGCCAGCACCCTAGGACAGGGTGCCGGGGAGCTGTTTTTT. This sequence encodes CASTLGQGAGELFF. The genes are TRBV7-8 and TRBJ2-2; 8 bases map to TRBD1. Germline V gives CDR1 SGHVS, CDR2 FQNEAQ. The trim removed 7 bases at V and 6 bases at J, leaving 7 bases unmatched. The CDR3 runs 14 residues.